This T cell receptor beta chain is from a study of vaccination and CD4 T cells after COVID-19. Looking at the study overall: Typically, post-vaccine samples were obtained a median about 79 days after dose two, within a range of 14 to 241. Cellular stimulation was performed using overlapping spike peptides derived from SARS-CoV-2, HCoV-NL63, HCoV-OC43 and HCoV-229E.

Sequencing of DNA taken from cultured CD4+ T cells relied on the Oncomine TCR Beta short-read assay. MiXCR, run by TCRdb on the PCR reads, gives a single entry per CDR3 protein. The table records 14,000 to 15,000 distinct CDR3 sequences, roughly 43% of them present only once. The CDR3 length is 14 residues. V gave up 8 bases and J gave up 3 bases; unmatched junction bases: 10. Germline V gene sequence: CDR1 SGHRS, CDR2 YFSETQ. Noted treatment: approximately 11-day PBMC culture with coronavirus spike peptide pools or control peptides (ViraFEST assay). With peptide pools, ViraFEST first expanded antigen-specific T cells and afterwards sequenced their TCRs. As concerns this clonotype: Its antigen remains unknown.

The TCR comes from a human donor who had recovered from COVID-19. The chain employs TRBV5-1 and TRBJ1-1; 7 nucleotides align to TRBD1. The sample was CD4+ T cells from blood, cultured in vitro. Here the CDR3 DNA reads TGCGCCAGTAGGACAGGATTCGGGGACACTGAAGCTTTCTTT. This codes for CASRTGFGDTEAFF.